The clone carrying this TCR beta chain has just a few counts. What it binds is unknown. TCRdb re-called the reads through MiXCR, storing one row per CDR3 protein. The sample has about 150,000 distinct CDR3 sequences, 20% to 25% seen once; the top ten hold approximately 9.9%. This sample is drawn from a study of T cell repertoires in cytomegalovirus infection. The overall study: CMV infection and matching HLA type were both indicated by public TCR beta signatures.

CDR1 is MDHEN and CDR2 is SYDVKM in the germline V gene. V gave up 6 bases and J gave up 1 base, with 12 bases separating them. The CDR3 consists of 14 residues. The study, taken as a whole, reports: People with CMV and the relevant HLA were identified by cumulative public TCR beta family frequency. Predominance within the ex vivo response was attributable to HLA-C-restricted CMV-specific TCR beta clonotypes.

The TCR comes from a human donor in good health (CMV status not recorded). Some clones in this sample may be carry-over from other donors' samples. The chain combines TRBV28 with TRBJ1-1; D gene ambiguous. The sequenced material came from PBMCs. CDR3 nucleotides: TGTGCCAGCAGCACGACACCGCGGAACACTGAAGCTTTCTTT. Translated, it gives CASSTTPRNTEAFF.